This T cell receptor (beta chain) was identified in a study of T cells in Graves' hyperthyroidism and ophthalmopathy. V was trimmed by 2 bases and J by 2 bases, leaving 8 bases between them. CDR3 length: 14 residues. Germline CDR1 reads MNHEY; CDR2 reads SMNVEV (reference sequence). The source material, RNA transcripts, was used to amplify TCR beta CDR3 regions. HTBI primers were the set used in a first-round RT-PCR of the TCR CDR3. TCRdb reanalysed the multiplex PCR reads using MiXCR and keeps one entry per CDR3 protein. The data hold under 400,000 distinct CDR3 sequences, with 20% to 30% observed a single time.

V usage is TRBV27 and J usage is TRBJ2-3; D not resolved. Sequencing input: blood. This sequence was found in a man in his forties or fifties with Graves' hyperthyroidism. For the CDR3, the DNA is TGTGCCAGCAGTTTAGGGTTATACACAGATACGCAGTATTTT. Encoded protein: CASSLGLYTDTQYF.